A selection of T cell receptor beta chains follows, all from one sample in a study of blood T cell repertoires in COVID-19. Here immunoSEQ multiplex PCR was the method, and the copy in TCRdb shows in-frame clones only, minus some. This table holds approximately 320,000 clones, more than 75% found once. The sequenced material came from PBMCs or T cells enriched from blood (not recorded which). All receptors come from a man aged 60 to 75 who had recovered from COVID-19. The CDR3 runs from the conserved cysteine through the conserved F or W.

length | J | V | CDR3
17 | TRBJ2-7 | TRBV4-2 | CASSLTSGGLLSYEQYF
15 | TRBJ2-5 | TRBV5-8 | CASSLRTGGVETQYF
13 | TRBJ1-2 | TRBV3-1/TRBV3-2 | CASSLAGAYGYTF
14 | TRBJ2-7 | TRBV2 | CASGGTGGGREQYF
14 | TRBJ2-5 | TRBV10-2 | CASSESGFGETQYF
17 | TRBJ1-6 | TRBV4-2 | CASSQDPSRAYNSPLHF
16 | TRBJ1-3 | TRBV7-8 | CASIMGGAGSGNTIYF
13 | TRBJ1-2 | TRBV6-4 | CASSGQGGYGYTF
16 | TRBJ1-1 | TRBV7-9 | CASYDILGPMNTEAFF
17 | TRBJ2-1 | TRBV5-4 | CAGKNGPVVADYNEQFF
14 | TRBJ2-7 | TRBV3-1/TRBV3-2 | CASSQDGRVYEQYF
15 | TRBJ1-4 | TRBV6-5 | CASSYQGGVNEKLFF
14 | TRBJ1-5 | TRBV7-9 | CASSLQGGYQPQHF
21 | TRBJ1-1 | TRBV21-1 | CASSFTSGQDLTGHMNTEAFF
16 | TRBJ2-5 | TRBV11-2 | CASSSHRLAGGETQYF
12 | TRBJ1-1 | TRBV6-5 | CASSYGQGLAFF
19 | TRBJ1-4 | TRBV18 | CASSPSAGTGTTTNEKLFF
15 | TRBJ1-5 | TRBV6-5 | CASRSMGTGYEPQHF
13 | TRBJ1-6 | TRBV2 | CASTGGFGSPLHF
15 | TRBJ1-5 | TRBV19 | CASMGQGGSNQPQHF
12 | TRBJ1-5 | TRBV6-5 | CASSSQGGPQHF
16 | TRBJ1-5 | TRBV6-2/TRBV6-3 | CASSYPIQDYNQPQHF
17 | TRBJ2-1 | TRBV29-1 | CSVEGTSGRAAYNEQFF
16 | TRBJ2-3 | TRBV9 | CASSTSGGPSTDTQYF
15 | TRBJ2-1 | TRBV5-1 | CASSIDGGEYNEQFF
13 | TRBJ1-2 | TRBV4-1 | CASSQVGQAGYTF
17 | TRBJ2-4 | TRBV7-8 | CASSLVAREVAKNIQYF
16 | TRBJ2-1 | TRBV13 | CASSLPGDTGANEQFF
13 | TRBJ1-1 | TRBV11-2 | CASTPRGGAEAFF